The table lists the clone carrying this T cell receptor (beta chain) with a count of one. What it recognizes is unknown. This record belongs to a study of identical twins. Study-level points and caveats: There is a chance that invariant MAIT and iNKT cells partially muddied zero-insertion analyses. Cross-sectional statistics, not tracking of the same donors, supported the conclusions.

CDR3 length: 14 residues. Germline V gene lookup returns CDR1 SGDLS and CDR2 YYNGEE. Healthy Caucasians alone served as donors. The authors used template switching to add a universal primer site and gave cDNA unique molecular identifiers. TCRdb reanalysed the 5' RACE reads using MiXCR and keeps one entry per CDR3 protein. The table records 1.5 million to 2 million distinct CDR3 sequences, about 32% of them present only once. Source material: cord blood. This receptor was obtained from a newborn girl in good health. V and J are TRBV9 and TRBJ2-5, with 8 bases matching TRBD2. The J call may be faulty, since TRBJ2-7 better matches the DNA end. This CDR3 is CASSRNRLASEQYF. Here the CDR3 DNA reads TGTGCCAGCAGCCGCAACAGACTAGCGTCCGAGCAGTACTTC.